Listed below are T cell receptor beta chains from one sample, sequenced in a study of cytomegalovirus exposure and HLA in healthy donors. TCRdb's copy holds only in-frame clones and misses some; the assay was immunoSEQ multiplex PCR. This sample has fewer than 250,000 clones, with roughly 80% found just once. Sequenced material: PBMCs. Every receptor here comes from a man in his forties in good health and CMV-seronegative. The CDR3 runs from the conserved cysteine through the conserved F or W. D genes are given only for firm matches. Part of the rows lack a size; the others show once, few, many or a class for expanded clones.

TRBJ2-3,.,TRBV15,17,.,CATSRDGERRRTDTQYF,TGTGCCACCAGCAGAGATGGTGAGCGGAGACGCACAGATACGCAGTATTTT
TRBJ1-1,.,TRBV20-1,11,.,CSARGGVGTFF,TGCAGTGCTAGAGGGGGGGTGGGAACTTTCTTT
TRBJ1-4,.,TRBV19,15,few,CASSPRQATNEKLFF,TGTGCCAGTAGTCCGAGACAGGCAACTAATGAAAAACTGTTTTTT
TRBJ2-7,.,TRBV7-3,13,.,CASSSTDSYEQYF,TGTGCCAGCAGCTCGACAGATTCCTACGAGCAGTACTTC
TRBJ2-1,.,TRBV29-1,11,.,CSVVPEAEQFF,TGCAGCGTAGTCCCAGAGGCTGAGCAGTTCTTC
TRBJ2-2,TRBD2,TRBV10-2,13,.,CASSVGGAGELFF,TGCGCCAGCAGTGTGGGAGGGGCCGGGGAGCTGTTTTTT
TRBJ1-2,TRBD1,TRBV5-1,16,.,CASSPDPGQGGDGYTF,TGCGCCAGCAGCCCCGACCCGGGACAGGGCGGGGATGGCTACACCTTC
TRBJ2-7,.,TRBV4-1,14,.,CASSQNSGSYEQYF,TGCGCCAGCAGCCAGAACTCAGGGTCCTACGAGCAGTACTTC
TRBJ2-3,.,TRBV27,18,.,CASNHRPGQGGSADTQYF,TGTGCCAGCAACCATAGACCAGGACAGGGAGGGAGCGCAGATACGCAGTATTTT
TRBJ2-2,TRBD2,TRBV5-5,16,.,CASSSTSGMNTGELFF,TGTGCCAGCAGCTCGACTAGCGGGATGAACACCGGGGAGCTGTTTTTT
TRBJ2-2,TRBD2,TRBV6-1,15,.,CASSPGLAGLGELFF,TGTGCCAGCAGCCCGGGACTAGCGGGGCTCGGGGAGCTGTTTTTT
TRBJ1-5,TRBD1,TRBV7-2,14,.,CASSLTGGYQPQHF,TGTGCCAGCAGCTTAACAGGGGGCTATCAGCCCCAGCATTTT
TRBJ1-5,.,TRBV27,13,.,CASRSTVGQPQHF,TGTGCCAGCAGGAGCACAGTGGGTCAGCCCCAGCATTTT
TRBJ1-4,.,TRBV27,16,once,CASSLSPGQLNEKLFF,TGTGCCAGCAGTTTGTCGCCGGGACAACTTAATGAAAAACTGTTTTTT
TRBJ2-1,TRBD1,TRBV2,15,.,CASSPTGGGFYEQFF,TGTGCCAGCAGCCCTACAGGGGGCGGTTTCTATGAGCAGTTCTTC
TRBJ2-7,TRBD1,TRBV11-2,15,.,CASSRMKGAFNEQYF,TGTGCCAGCAGCCGCATGAAGGGGGCCTTCAACGAGCAGTACTTC
TRBJ2-7,TRBD1,TRBV2,13,once,CASRDRGGDEQYF,TGTGCCAGCAGAGACAGGGGTGGGGACGAGCAGTACTTC
TRBJ2-7,TRBD1,TRBV28,12,.,CASDRGDNEQYF,TGTGCCAGCGACAGGGGTGACAACGAGCAGTACTTC
TRBJ1-1,TRBD1,TRBV18,15,.,CASSPMGQMNTEAFF,TGTGCCAGCTCACCAATGGGACAGATGAACACTGAAGCTTTCTTT
TRBJ1-4,TRBD1,TRBV25-1,13,.,CASSGGQGQKLFF,TGTGCCAGCAGTGGGGGACAGGGGCAAAAACTGTTTTTT
TRBJ2-1,TRBD2,TRBV27,16,.,CASSPGAGALRGEQFF,TGTGCCAGCAGTCCTGGGGCGGGAGCTCTCCGGGGTGAGCAGTTCTTC
TRBJ2-7,.,TRBV20-1,11,.,CSARSSYEQYF,TGCAGTGCTCGCAGCTCCTACGAGCAGTACTTC
TRBJ1-6,TRBD1,TRBV11-1,14,.,CASSRGQGDSPLHF,TGTGCCAGCAGCCGGGGACAGGGTGATTCACCCCTCCACTTT
TRBJ2-4,TRBD2,TRBV11-2,16,.,CASSPLAGVSKNIQYF,TGTGCCAGCAGCCCGCTAGCGGGAGTGTCCAAAAACATTCAGTACTTC
TRBJ2-7,TRBD2,TRBV4-2,17,few,CASSQEGLAGGRDEQYF,TGTGCCAGCAGCCAAGAGGGACTAGCGGGGGGCCGCGACGAGCAGTACTTC
TRBJ1-1,.,TRBV7-8,14,.,CASSLSGMNTEAFF,TGTGCCAGCAGCTTGAGCGGGATGAACACTGAAGCTTTCTTT
TRBJ2-5,.,TRBV18,14,.,CASSPSTSAETQYF,TGTGCCAGCTCCCCGTCCACAAGCGCCGAGACCCAGTACTTC
TRBJ2-7,TRBD1,TRBV30,16,.,CAWSDTRTGGPYEQYF,TGTGCCTGGAGTGATACACGGACAGGCGGACCCTACGAGCAGTACTTC
TRBJ2-7,TRBD1,TRBV9,14,.,CASSATGAPYEQYF,TGTGCCAGCAGCGCGACAGGGGCCCCCTACGAGCAGTACTTC
TRBJ2-3,TRBD2,TRBV7-2,14,.,CASSLISGSQTQYF,TGTGCCAGCAGCTTAATTAGCGGGAGTCAGACGCAGTATTTT
TRBJ2-7,.,TRBV4-1,16,.,CASSQFTVGNSYEQYF,TGCGCCAGCAGCCAATTTACCGTCGGGAACTCCTACGAGCAGTACTTC
TRBJ1-1,TRBD1,TRBV10-3,15,.,CAISALTGHDTEAFF,TGTGCCATCAGTGCCCTGACAGGGCACGACACTGAAGCTTTCTTT
TRBJ1-2,.,TRBV13,13,.,CASSFERSSGYTF,TGTGCCAGCAGCTTTGAACGGTCTAGCGGCTACACCTTC
TRBJ2-5,.,TRBV12-5,14,.,CASGLGDTQETQYF,TGTGCTAGTGGTTTGGGGGACACCCAAGAGACCCAGTACTTC
TRBJ2-5,.,TRBV29-1,12,.,CSAEPNEETQYF,TGCAGCGCCGAGCCTAATGAAGAGACCCAGTACTTC
TRBJ2-2,.,TRBV6-5,14,once,CASSYDGAAGELFF,TGTGCCAGCAGTTACGATGGGGCCGCCGGGGAGCTGTTTTTT
TRBJ2-1,TRBD2,TRBV27,18,.,CASRLLAGGGSSYNEQFF,TGTGCCAGCAGACTACTAGCGGGGGGGGGTAGCTCCTACAATGAGCAGTTCTTC
TRBJ1-5,.,TRBV7-8,13,few,CASSYSTDQPQHF,TGTGCCAGCAGCTACTCTACTGATCAGCCCCAGCATTTT
TRBJ2-1,TRBD2,TRBV7-9,18,.,CASRGLAGQEGPYNEQFF,TGTGCCAGCAGGGGACTAGCGGGACAAGAGGGGCCCTACAATGAGCAGTTCTTC
TRBJ1-4,.,TRBV5-5,20,.,CASSSGLVDLTADSNEKLFF,TGTGCCAGCAGCTCTGGACTAGTTGATCTGACGGCGGACAGTAATGAAAAACTGTTTTTT
TRBJ1-6,TRBD1,TRBV6-5,15,.,CASSLSGTGVSPLHF,TGTGCCAGCAGTCTCTCCGGGACAGGGGTTTCACCCCTCCACTTT
TRBJ2-1,TRBD2,TRBV28,16,.,CASSVTLGTTHNEQFF,TGTGCCAGCAGTGTAACGTTAGGGACTACCCACAATGAGCAGTTCTTC
TRBJ1-3,.,TRBV27,16,few,CASSLTGIGAGNTIYF,TGTGCCAGCAGTTTAACCGGGATTGGGGCTGGAAACACCATATATTTT
TRBJ2-3,.,TRBV2,14,.,CAASRGGGVNTQYF,TGTGCCGCTTCGCGAGGGGGCGGGGTAAATACGCAGTATTTT
TRBJ2-7,.,TRBV9,13,few,CASSDSTGSEQYF,TGTGCCAGCAGCGACTCGACAGGTTCCGAGCAGTACTTC
TRBJ2-1,TRBD2,TRBV7-6,20,.,CASSLAQGTSGTRSYNEQFF,TGTGCCAGCAGCTTAGCGCAGGGGACTAGCGGGACTCGCTCCTACAATGAGCAGTTCTTC